This T cell receptor beta chain appears in the sequencing data of a study of shared clonotypes between healthy human individuals. Study-level findings and limits: Against clonotypes common to all four donors, non-shared ones had lower generation probabilities. The sole specimen, blood, was sampled, and tissue repertoires likely differ.

Methods used by the authors: ImmunoSEQ output held junction-only sequences without quality scores, so filtering differed. Clones were sequenced by immunoSEQ multiplex PCR, and TCRdb holds only the in-frame ones, with some missing. V and J calls and clone size are given by that table; D and trimming were obtained from the DNA. In the table there are approximately 330,000 clones, around 70% of which are singletons. Germline V CDR1 and CDR2: SGHVS, FNYEAQ. Trimming removed 1 base from V and 9 bases from J, with 10 bases in between. The length of the CDR3 is 13 residues. The CD4+ fraction was divided into a CD45RA+ naive subset and a CD45RA-negative memory subset. About this clone itself: As yet, its antigen is unknown.

The clonotype comes from a young man in good health. The V call is TRBV7-6, the J call TRBJ1-5; D call uncertain. Sequences were obtained from memory CD4+ T cells sorted from blood. Described subset: CD45RA-negative fraction. CDR3 nucleotides: TGTGCCAGCAGCTTAGACCCGGGCGGGCCCCAGCATTTT. Translation: CASSLDPGGPQHF.